The T cell receptor (beta chain) under discussion was sequenced for a study of blood T cell repertoires in COVID-19. Study-wide context: Sources were T cells, B-cell-depleted T cells, or PBMCs; the material itself was cDNA or gDNA.

The CDR3 is 14 residues long. Trimming cost V 7 bases and J 4 bases; bases outside gene matches: 10. CDR1 and CDR2 (germline): GTSNPN, SVGIG (reference sequence). Ages ranged from 18 to 89 years, with residence in 24 US areas. Participant-reported clinical history was the basis for cohort assignment. Study processing details: Amplified reference gene primers provided the basis for estimating nucleated cell counts. Using immunoSEQ multiplex PCR, the repertoire was profiled, and TCRdb retains in-frame clones only, with some absent. The DNA was the basis for D and trimming; V, J and clone size are from that table. The sample lists a few hundred thousand clones; just over 90% were seen once.

V usage is TRBV30 and J usage is TRBJ2-3; 8 nucleotides agree with TRBD2. The receptor comes from a woman aged 40 to 50 who had been exposed to COVID-19. The sequenced material came from PBMCs or T cells enriched from blood (not recorded which). This chain's CDR3 is CAYNRGGRADTQYF. CDR3 coding DNA: TGTGCCTACAACCGGGGGGGCCGGGCAGATACGCAGTATTTT.